This TCR beta chain was captured in a study of blood T cell repertoires in COVID-19. Study overall: PBMCs, B-cell-depleted T cells, or T cells were the source of the cDNA or gDNA that made up the material.

The CDR3 has 15 amino acids. Germline-derived CDR1 and CDR2 are LNHDA and SQIVND (reference sequence). Trimming removed 5 bases from V and 6 bases from J; junction bases left unmatched: 9. As originally analysed: Researchers report that nucleated cell counts were estimated from reference gene primer amplification. The protocol was immunoSEQ multiplex PCR, while the TCRdb copy is restricted to in-frame clones and leaves out a portion. The V and J calls and clone size were taken over from that table, and D and trimming were inferred from the DNA. The table records about 41,000 clones, around 88% of them present only once.

Sequencing input: peripheral blood. The chain couples TRBV19 to TRBJ1-5; 8 nucleotides agree with TRBD1. This sequence was found in a woman older than 75 with active or convalescent COVID-19. For the CDR3, the DNA is TGTGCCAGTAGTGGAGCGGACAGGGAGGGTCAGCCCCAGCATTTT. Its protein product is CASSGADREGQPQHF.